The rows below give T cell receptor beta chains drawn from one sample of a study of CD8+ T cells in alopecia areata. Sequencing used immunoSEQ multiplex PCR; TCRdb keeps in-frame clones, though not all of them. The table records about 220,000 clones, more than 45% of them present only once. Sample: CD4+ T cells sorted from blood, taken at week 4, from a patient treated with tofacitinib. The receptors originated from a human donor with alopecia areata. Each CDR3 is given with its conserved first and last residue.

>TRBV27
CASSWGKALNTEAFF
>TRBV29-1
CSVVLVDEQYF
>TRBV9
CASSVDPTGTTEAFF
>TRBV6-1
CASSEGAGGAYGYTF
>TRBV30
CAWSKGLITEAFF
>TRBV7-2
CASSKGTGVNTGELFF
>TRBV4-3
CASSQVLGPRTDTQYF
>TRBV9
CASSVGDPGGEQYF
>TRBV30
CAWSVRRGTNYGYTF
>TRBV2
CASSLLEGSSGNTIYF
>TRBV29-1
CSVGTANYGYTF
>TRBV6-6
CASSYLTSITGEQYF
>TRBV9
CASSGPSRRPDTQYF
>TRBV4-1
CASSLTGQMNSYNEQFF
>TRBV10-3
CAINSGSSYEQYF
>TRBV15
CATSRDQGTDTQYF
>TRBV30
CAWSGGGPGEKLFF